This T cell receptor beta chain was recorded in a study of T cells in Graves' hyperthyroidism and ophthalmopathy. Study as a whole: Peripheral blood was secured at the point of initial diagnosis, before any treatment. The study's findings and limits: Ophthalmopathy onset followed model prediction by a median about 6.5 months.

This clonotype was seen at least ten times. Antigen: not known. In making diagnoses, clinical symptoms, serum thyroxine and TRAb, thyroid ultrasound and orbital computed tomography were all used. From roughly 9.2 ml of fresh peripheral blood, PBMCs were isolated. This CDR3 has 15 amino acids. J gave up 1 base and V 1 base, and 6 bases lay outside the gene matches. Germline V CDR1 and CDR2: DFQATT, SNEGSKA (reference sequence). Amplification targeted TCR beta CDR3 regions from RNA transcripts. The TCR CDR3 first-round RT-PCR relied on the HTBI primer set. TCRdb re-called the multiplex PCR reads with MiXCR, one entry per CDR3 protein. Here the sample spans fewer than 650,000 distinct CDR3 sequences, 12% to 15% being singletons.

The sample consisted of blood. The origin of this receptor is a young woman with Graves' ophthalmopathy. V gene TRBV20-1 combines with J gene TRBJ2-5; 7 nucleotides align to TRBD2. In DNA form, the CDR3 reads TGCAGTGCTAGAGTGGTGGCGGGAGCCCAAGAGACCCAGTACTTC. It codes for CSARVVAGAQETQYF.